The 28 T cell receptor beta chains listed next were all sequenced from one sample in a study of T cells after posttransplantation cyclophosphamide. Sequenced by immunoSEQ multiplex PCR; TCRdb stores in-frame clones only, minus some. The table shows about 11,000 clones, with approximately 95% occurring only once. The sequencing sample was made of naive CD8+ T cells sorted from PBMCs. The origin of the receptors is a man in his thirties or forties in good health and a related stem cell transplant donor.

The V and J genes are TRBV7-9 and TRBJ1-4; tentatively, D is TRBD1 (5 bases). The CDR3 is 14 residues long. Trimming took off 5 bases at V and 7 bases at J, with 14 bases between the two ends. The germline V gene encodes CDR1 SEHNR and CDR2 FQNEAQ (reference sequence). The CDR3 spells CASSPSSGGEKLFF. The CDR3 nucleotides read TGTGCCAGCAGCCCCTCGAGCGGGGGTGAAAAACTGTTTTTT.

The rearrangement joins TRBV5-4 to TRBJ2-7; 7 bases match TRBD1. Per germline, CDR1 SGHNT and CDR2 YYREEE (reference sequence). V shed 4 bases, J shed 3 bases, and the junction held 7 bases outside the gene matches. The CDR3 is made up of 14 amino acids. CDR3 loop: CASSPGTENYEQYF. The CDR3 coding sequence is TGTGCCAGCAGCCCGGGGACAGAAAACTACGAGCAGTACTTC.

This chain links TRBV27 with TRBJ1-5; 9 bases align to TRBD1. Looked up from germline, CDR1 is MNHEY and CDR2 is SMNVEV (reference sequence). The CDR3 spans 14 residues. Trimming took 6 bases from V and 3 from J; bases not matched to a gene: 3. The CDR3 loop reads CASSRDRDNQPQHF. The CDR3 nucleotides are TGTGCCAGCAGCAGGGACAGGGACAATCAGCCCCAGCATTTT.

The chain combines TRBV7-9 with TRBJ2-3, with 8 bases fitting TRBD2. J was trimmed by 2 bases and V by 10 bases; bases with no gene match: 11. Germline-derived CDR1 and CDR2 are SEHNR and FQNEAQ (reference sequence). This CDR3 has 15 amino acids. The CDR3 spells CAIHRLAGPTDTQYF. CDR3 coding DNA: TGTGCCATCCATCGGCTAGCGGGCCCCACAGATACGCAGTATTTT.

A remark on this clone: A read error may account for a junction end that differs from germline. The same CDR3 can be traced to other DNA sequences in this sample. The DNA for the CDR3 is TGCGCCAGAAGCTTGTATCCAGTTTACGAGCAGTACTTC. Protein product: CARSLYPVYEQYF. The chain employs TRBV5-3 and TRBJ2-7; D gene uncertain. TRBV5-3 is known as an ORF, though its function is uncertain. The CDR3 is made up of 13 amino acids.

This chain uses TRBV4-2 with TRBJ2-3; 10 positions match TRBD2. Germline V lookup: CDR1 LGHNA, CDR2 YNFKEQ. The CDR3 is 13 residues long. The junction had 3 bases not matched to a gene; V was cut back by 6 bases and J by 6 bases. CDR3 sequence (DNA): TGTGCCAGCAGTCTAGCGGGGGTGGATACGCAGTATTTT. Translating it yields CASSLAGVDTQYF.

The genes are TRBV7-9 and TRBJ2-2; 12 bases agree with TRBD1. V trimming: 6 bases; J trimming: 7 bases; junction bases outside the gene matches: 6. This CDR3 comprises 15 residues. Per the germline V gene, CDR1 is SEHNR and CDR2 is FQNEAQ (reference sequence). The CDR3 DNA reads as TGTGCCAGCAGGTCCGGGACAGGGGGCCACGGGGAGCTGTTTTTT. Its translation is CASRSGTGGHGELFF.

This chain uses TRBV19 with TRBJ2-1; D not resolved. The CDR3 sequence is 13 residues long. Germline V gives CDR1 LNHDA, CDR2 SQIVND (reference sequence). Trimming took off 3 bases at V and 7 bases at J, with 10 bases between the two ends. In DNA form, the CDR3 reads TGTGCCAGTAGTATGAGTAGCCTGAATGAGCAGTTCTTC. Translating gives CASSMSSLNEQFF. The variable domain in full, with the rest retrieved from reference TRBV19 and TRBJ2-1, is DGGITQSPKYLFRKEGQNVTLSCEQNLNHDAMYWYRQDPGQGLRLIYYSQIVNDFQKGDIAEGYSVSREKKESFPLTVTSAQKNPTAFYLCASSMSSLNEQFFGPGTRLTVL.

The V and J genes are TRBV5-6 and TRBJ2-7, with 10 bases aligning to TRBD1. J was trimmed by 4 bases and V by 4 bases; bases with no gene match: 5. Germline assignment: CDR1 SGHDT and CDR2 YYEEEE. The CDR3 sequence is 14 residues long. The CDR3 region is CASSRGTGVYEQYF. CDR3 DNA sequence: TGTGCCAGCAGCAGGGGGACAGGGGTGTACGAGCAGTACTTC.

V is TRBV7-6 and J is TRBJ2-2; 7 bases align to TRBD2. Germline V lookup: CDR1 SGHVS, CDR2 FNYEAQ. V shed 4 bases, J shed 4 bases, and the junction held 18 bases outside the gene matches. The CDR3 length is 19 residues. CDR3 sequence: CASSSPRPLVGGGTGELFF. As DNA, the CDR3 is TGTGCCAGCAGCTCCCCTAGGCCCCTAGTGGGCGGGGGCACCGGGGAGCTGTTTTTT.

A remark on this clone: At one end the junction does not follow the germline gene, possibly because of a read error. The V call is TRBV19, the J call TRBJ2-7; D unresolved. Germline lookup yields CDR1 LNHDA and CDR2 SQIVND (reference sequence). CDR3 length: 14 residues. CDR3 nucleotides: TGTGCCAGTAGAATAGCAGGTGGTTCCTACGAGCAGTACTTC. Its translation: CASRIAGGSYEQYF.

The gene calls are TRBV27 and TRBJ2-3; TRBD1 matches 9 bases. The V gene end was trimmed by 2 bases and the J gene end by 6 bases; junction bases not matched to a gene: 6. From germline, CDR1 is MNHEY and CDR2 SMNVEV (reference sequence). The CDR3 totals 15 residues. The CDR3 DNA is TGTGCCAGCAGTTTAGGGACAGGGCCCAGGGATACGCAGTATTTT. Residues: CASSLGTGPRDTQYF.

This sequence joins TRBV7-7 and TRBJ2-1, with TRBD2 matching 13 bases. Germline V gene sequence: CDR1 SSHAT, CDR2 FNYEAQ (reference sequence). CDR3 length equals 16 residues. The V segment lost 4 bases and the J segment 3 bases; nucleotides outside the gene matches: 3. The DNA of the CDR3 is TGTGCCAGCAGCTCCGGGACTAGCGGGGTCTACAATGAGCAGTTCTTC. Translating it yields CASSSGTSGVYNEQFF.

The chain carries TRBV7-9 and TRBJ2-7, with 9 bases fitting TRBD1. The ends lost 5 bases at V and 7 bases at J; junction bases unmatched: 12. The CDR3 has 15 residues. The germline CDR1 and CDR2 sequences are SEHNR and FQNEAQ (reference sequence). The CDR3 DNA follows: TGTGCCAGCAGCCAATCGACGACAGGGGGGAGAGAGCAGTACTTC. Amino acids: CASSQSTTGGREQYF.

V is TRBV6-5 and J is TRBJ2-3; D call uncertain. The CDR3 spans 13 residues. V was cut by 6 bases and J by 3 bases, with 10 bases left in between. Germline V gives CDR1 MNHEY, CDR2 SVGAGI. CDR3 nucleotides: TGTGCCAGCAGCCCTGGGCCAACAGATACGCAGTATTTT. This encodes CASSPGPTDTQYF.

The chain recombines TRBV19 with TRBJ2-7, with D possibly being TRBD1 (5 bases). Germline V lookup: CDR1 LNHDA, CDR2 SQIVND (reference sequence). Trimming took off 5 bases at V and 0 bases at J, with 8 bases between the two ends. The CDR3 is 13 residues long. The CDR3 region has the DNA TGTGCCAGTAGTTTGACAGTCTCCTACGAGCAGTACTTC. This codes for CASSLTVSYEQYF.

The genes are TRBV18 and TRBJ2-7; 7 nucleotides align to TRBD1. This CDR3 has 14 amino acids. After removal of 5 bases from V and 1 base from J, the junction contained 5 bases not matched to a gene. CDR1 is KGHSH, CDR2 LQKENI, per germline. The CDR3 bases are TGTGCCAGCTCATTGCCGGGACAGTCCTACGAGCAGTACTTC. Amino acid sequence: CASSLPGQSYEQYF.

The table lists this clone with a few counts. This chain joins TRBV7-3 and TRBJ2-7, with D perhaps TRBD1 (7 bases). V was shortened by 5 bases and J by 5 bases, with 13 bases between the two germline ends. The CDR3 is made up of 13 amino acids. Germline CDR1 and CDR2: SGHTA and FQGTGA. In DNA form, the CDR3 reads TGTGCCAGCAGCCCTCAGGGGGGCCACGAGCAGTACTTC. The encoded protein is CASSPQGGHEQYF.

This chain joins TRBV29-1 and TRBJ2-2; 7 nucleotides match TRBD1. This CDR3 spans 12 amino acids. Trimming cost V 6 bases and J 6 bases; bases outside gene matches: 4. Germline CDR1 SQVTM, CDR2 ANQGSEA. The CDR3 region is CSVRTGSGELFF. The CDR3, as DNA: TGCAGCGTCCGGACAGGTTCCGGGGAGCTGTTTTTT.

The V gene is TRBV4-1, the J gene TRBJ2-1; the D gene is possibly TRBD2 (5 bases). CDR1 and CDR2 (germline): MGHRA, YSYEKL. CDR3 length equals 15 residues. The germline V and J ends were trimmed by 3 bases and 6 bases, with 15 bases remaining between them. The CDR3 DNA reads TGCGCCAGCAGCCAGGACGGACTGGAATCCAATGAGCAGTTCTTC. This encodes CASSQDGLESNEQFF.

The chain joins TRBV5-6 to TRBJ1-2; maybe TRBD1 (6 bases). The CDR3 is made up of 13 amino acids. Germline values: CDR1 SGHDT, CDR2 YYEEEE. Trimming removed 0 bases from V and 3 bases from J, with 6 bases in between. CDR3 coding DNA: TGTGCCAGCAGCTTGGACAGGGACTATGGCTACACCTTC. The encoded protein is CASSLDRDYGYTF.

The chain is built from TRBV5-1 and TRBJ2-6; 8 bases are shared with TRBD2. The CDR3 is 15 residues long. With 3 bases clipped from V and 4 bases from J, the junction kept 3 bases outside the gene matches. Germline V gene lookup returns CDR1 SGHRS and CDR2 YFSETQ. The CDR3 DNA reads as TGCGCCAGCAGCTCGGGAGGGACAGGGGCCAACGTCCTGACTTTC. It codes for CASSSGGTGANVLTF.

The V call is TRBV6-5, the J call TRBJ2-2; TRBD1 aligns across 9 bases. J was trimmed by 4 bases and V by 2 bases; bases with no gene match: 2. Germline CDR1 reads MNHEY; CDR2 reads SVGAGI. The length of the CDR3 is 15 residues. CDR3 loop: CASSYPTGGTGELFF. Here the CDR3 DNA reads TGTGCCAGCAGTTACCCGACAGGGGGCACCGGGGAGCTGTTTTTT.

The chain is built from TRBV27 and TRBJ1-2; D not certain. CDR1 is MNHEY, CDR2 SMNVEV, per germline (reference sequence). The CDR3 is made up of 14 amino acids. V was shortened by 0 bases and J by 6 bases, with 11 bases between the two germline ends. The CDR3 coding sequence is TGTGCCAGCAGTTTATCGGGCCCTAAGGATGGCTACACCTTC. Amino acids: CASSLSGPKDGYTF.

The chain recombines TRBV6-4 with TRBJ2-5, with D possibly TRBD1 on 6 matching bases. V gave up 2 bases and J gave up 3 bases, with 10 bases separating them. The CDR3 contains 14 residues. Germline CDR1 MRHNA, CDR2 SNTAGT. CDR3: CASSDGAGEETQYF. The DNA for the CDR3 is TGTGCCAGCAGTGACGGGGCAGGGGAAGAGACCCAGTACTTC.

The chain couples TRBV7-2 to TRBJ2-3; D ambiguous. V was shortened by 6 bases and J by 0 bases, with 16 bases between the two germline ends. CDR3 length: 16 residues. Germline V CDR1 and CDR2: SGHTA, FQGNSA. Here the CDR3 reads CASSIRISPSTDTQYF. For the CDR3, the DNA is TGTGCCAGCAGTATAAGAATCAGTCCTAGCACAGATACGCAGTATTTT.

J is TRBJ2-3 and V is TRBV2; TRBD2 is a possible D gene (5 bases). V lost 3 bases and J lost 0, with 10 bases in between. From germline, CDR1 is SNHLY and CDR2 FYNNEI. The CDR3 has 15 amino acids. The CDR3 DNA reads TGTGCCAGCAGTGACAACGGAGGAAGCACAGATACGCAGTATTTT. Encoded protein: CASSDNGGSTDTQYF.

The CDR3, as DNA: TGTGCCAGCAGCGTAGGCGGGTTTGGCAATCAGCCCCAGCATTTT. It encodes CASSVGGFGNQPQHF. The rearrangement joins TRBV9 to TRBJ1-5; D gene uncertain. Germline values: CDR1 SGDLS, CDR2 YYNGEE. The length of the CDR3 is 15 residues. V gave up 0 bases and J gave up 2 bases, with 9 bases separating them.